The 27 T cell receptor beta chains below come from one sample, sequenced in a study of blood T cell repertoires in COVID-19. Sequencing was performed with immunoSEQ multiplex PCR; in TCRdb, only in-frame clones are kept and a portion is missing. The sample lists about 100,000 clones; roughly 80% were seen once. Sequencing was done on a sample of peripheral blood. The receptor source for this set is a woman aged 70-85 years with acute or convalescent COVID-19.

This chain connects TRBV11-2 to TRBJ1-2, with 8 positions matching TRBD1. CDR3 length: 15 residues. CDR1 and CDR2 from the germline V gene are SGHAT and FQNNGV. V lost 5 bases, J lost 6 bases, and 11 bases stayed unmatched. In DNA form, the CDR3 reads TGTGCCAGCAGCCCACAGAACGGACAGGGAAATGGCTACACCTTC. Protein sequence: CASSPQNGQGNGYTF.

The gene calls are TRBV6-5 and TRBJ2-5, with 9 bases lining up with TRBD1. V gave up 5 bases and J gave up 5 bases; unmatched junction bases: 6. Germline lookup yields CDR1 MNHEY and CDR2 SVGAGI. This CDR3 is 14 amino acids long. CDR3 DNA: TGTGCCAGCAGTACGACAGGGGGTGGGGAGACCCAGTACTTC. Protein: CASSTTGGGETQYF.

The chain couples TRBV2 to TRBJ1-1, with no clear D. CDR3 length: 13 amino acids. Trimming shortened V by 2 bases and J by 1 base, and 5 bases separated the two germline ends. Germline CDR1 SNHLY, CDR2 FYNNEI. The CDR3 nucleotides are TGTGCCAGCAGTGAAAGTAGGAACACTGAAGCTTTCTTT. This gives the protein CASSESRNTEAFF.

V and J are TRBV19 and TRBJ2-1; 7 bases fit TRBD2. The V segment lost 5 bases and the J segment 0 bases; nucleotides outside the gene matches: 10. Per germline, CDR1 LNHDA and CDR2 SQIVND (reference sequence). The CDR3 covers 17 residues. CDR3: CASSLSRGTISYNEQFF. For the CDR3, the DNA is TGTGCCAGTAGTCTCTCCCGAGGGACTATCTCCTACAATGAGCAGTTCTTC.

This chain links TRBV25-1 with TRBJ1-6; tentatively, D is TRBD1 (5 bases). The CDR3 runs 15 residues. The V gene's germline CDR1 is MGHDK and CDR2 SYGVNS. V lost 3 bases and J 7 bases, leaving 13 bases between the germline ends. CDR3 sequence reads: CASSDNQGENSPLHF. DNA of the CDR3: TGTGCCAGCAGTGACAATCAAGGGGAAAATTCACCCCTCCACTTT.

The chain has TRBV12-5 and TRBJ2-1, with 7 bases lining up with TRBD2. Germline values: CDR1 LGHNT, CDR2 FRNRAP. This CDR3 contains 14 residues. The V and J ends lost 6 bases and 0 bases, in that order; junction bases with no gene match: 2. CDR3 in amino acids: CASGGGNSYNEQFF. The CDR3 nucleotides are TGTGCTAGTGGGGGGGGGAACTCCTACAATGAGCAGTTCTTC.

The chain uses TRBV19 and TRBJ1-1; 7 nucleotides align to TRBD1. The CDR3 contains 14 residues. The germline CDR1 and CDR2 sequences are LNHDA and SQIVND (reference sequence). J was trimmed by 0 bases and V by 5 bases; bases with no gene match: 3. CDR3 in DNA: TGTGCCAGTAGTGACAGGGCGCTGAACACTGAAGCTTTCTTT. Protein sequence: CASSDRALNTEAFF.

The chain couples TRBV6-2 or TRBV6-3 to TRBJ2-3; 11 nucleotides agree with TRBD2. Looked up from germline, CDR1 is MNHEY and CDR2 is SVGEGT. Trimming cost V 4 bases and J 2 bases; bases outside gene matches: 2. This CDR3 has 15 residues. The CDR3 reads CASSLLAGVTDTQYF. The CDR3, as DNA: TGTGCCAGCAGTTTACTAGCGGGGGTCACAGATACGCAGTATTTT.

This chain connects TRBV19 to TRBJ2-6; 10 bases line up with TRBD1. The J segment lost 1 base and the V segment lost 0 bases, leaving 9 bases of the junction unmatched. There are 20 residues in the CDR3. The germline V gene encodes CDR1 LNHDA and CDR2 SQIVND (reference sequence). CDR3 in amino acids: CASSIEGPGTGASGANVLTF. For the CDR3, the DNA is TGTGCCAGTAGTATAGAAGGGCCCGGGACAGGGGCTTCTGGGGCCAACGTCCTGACTTTC.

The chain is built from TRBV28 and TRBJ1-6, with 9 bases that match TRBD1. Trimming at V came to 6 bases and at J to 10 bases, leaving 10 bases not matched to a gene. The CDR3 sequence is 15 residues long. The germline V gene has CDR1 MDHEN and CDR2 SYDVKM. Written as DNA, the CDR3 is TGTGCCAGCAGCGCCCGGGGACAGGGAGGGTCACCCCTCCACTTT. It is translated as CASSARGQGGSPLHF.

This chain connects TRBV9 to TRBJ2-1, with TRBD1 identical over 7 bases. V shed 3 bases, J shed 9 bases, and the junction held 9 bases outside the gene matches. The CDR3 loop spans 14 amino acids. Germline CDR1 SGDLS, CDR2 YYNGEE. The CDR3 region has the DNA TGTGCCAGCAGCGACAGAGGGGGCCGGGGTGAGCAGTTCTTC. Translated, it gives CASSDRGGRGEQFF.

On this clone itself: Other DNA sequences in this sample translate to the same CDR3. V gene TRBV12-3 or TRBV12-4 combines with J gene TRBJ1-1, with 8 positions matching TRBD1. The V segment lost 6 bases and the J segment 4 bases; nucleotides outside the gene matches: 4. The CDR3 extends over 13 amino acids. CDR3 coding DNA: TGTGCCAGCAGGCGACAGGGGCGCACTGAAGCTTTCTTT. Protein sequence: CASRRQGRTEAFF.

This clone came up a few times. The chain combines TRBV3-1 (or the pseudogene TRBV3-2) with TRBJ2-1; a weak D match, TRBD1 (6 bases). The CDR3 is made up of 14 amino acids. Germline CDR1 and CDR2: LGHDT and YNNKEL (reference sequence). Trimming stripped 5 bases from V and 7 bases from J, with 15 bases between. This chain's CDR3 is CASSAQGNKNEQFF. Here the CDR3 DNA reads TGTGCCAGCAGCGCCCAGGGGAATAAGAATGAGCAGTTCTTC.

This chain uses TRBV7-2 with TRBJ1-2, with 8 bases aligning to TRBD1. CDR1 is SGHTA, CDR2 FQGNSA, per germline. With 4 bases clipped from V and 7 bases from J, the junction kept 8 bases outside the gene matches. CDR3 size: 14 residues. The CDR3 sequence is CASSSTGALSGYTF. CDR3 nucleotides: TGTGCCAGCAGCTCGACAGGGGCCCTTAGTGGCTACACCTTC.

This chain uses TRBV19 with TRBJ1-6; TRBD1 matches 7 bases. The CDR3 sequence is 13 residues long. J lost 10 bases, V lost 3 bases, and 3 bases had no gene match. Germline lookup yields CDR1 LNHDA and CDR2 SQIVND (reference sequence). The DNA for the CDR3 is TGTGCCAGTAGTATGAGGGGGCAGTCACCCCTCCACTTT. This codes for CASSMRGQSPLHF.

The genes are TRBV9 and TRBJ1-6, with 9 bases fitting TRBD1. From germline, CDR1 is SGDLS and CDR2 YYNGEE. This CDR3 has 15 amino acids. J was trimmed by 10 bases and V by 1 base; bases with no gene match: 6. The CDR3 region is CASSVSDRGGSPLHF. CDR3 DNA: TGTGCCAGCAGCGTATCGGACAGGGGTGGCTCACCCCTCCACTTT.

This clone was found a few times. The CDR3 loop reads CASSQQGPYEQYV. The CDR3 nucleotides are TGTGCCAGCAGCCAACAGGGGCCCTACGAGCAGTACGTC. V and J are TRBV12-3 or TRBV12-4 and TRBJ2-7, with 7 bases matching TRBD1. This CDR3 is 13 amino acids long. J lost 2 bases, V lost 6 bases, and 4 bases had no gene match.

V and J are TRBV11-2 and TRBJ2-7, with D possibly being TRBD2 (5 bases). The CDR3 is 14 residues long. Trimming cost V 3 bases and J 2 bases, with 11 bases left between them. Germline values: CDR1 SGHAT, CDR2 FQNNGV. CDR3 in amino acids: CASSLGGSTYEQYF. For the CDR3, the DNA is TGTGCCAGCAGCTTGGGCGGGTCTACCTACGAGCAGTACTTC.

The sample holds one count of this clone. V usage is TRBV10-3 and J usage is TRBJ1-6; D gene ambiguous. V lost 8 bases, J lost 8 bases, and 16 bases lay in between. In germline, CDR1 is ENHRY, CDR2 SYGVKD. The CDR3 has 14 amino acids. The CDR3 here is CAISPGAGDSPLHF. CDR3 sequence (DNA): TGTGCCATCTCCCCGGGAGCCGGGGATTCACCCCTCCACTTT.

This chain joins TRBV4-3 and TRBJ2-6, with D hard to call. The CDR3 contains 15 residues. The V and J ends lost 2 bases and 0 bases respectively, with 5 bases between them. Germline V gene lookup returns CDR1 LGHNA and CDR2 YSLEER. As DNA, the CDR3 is TGCGCCAGCAGCCAACAGATCTCTGGGGCCAACGTCCTGACTTTC. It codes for CASSQQISGANVLTF.

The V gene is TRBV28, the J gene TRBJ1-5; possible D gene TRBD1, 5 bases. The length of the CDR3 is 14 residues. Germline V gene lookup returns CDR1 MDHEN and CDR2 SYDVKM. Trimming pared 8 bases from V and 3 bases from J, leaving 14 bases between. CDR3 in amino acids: CASVWGENNQPQHF. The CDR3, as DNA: TGTGCCAGCGTTTGGGGGGAGAACAATCAGCCCCAGCATTTT.

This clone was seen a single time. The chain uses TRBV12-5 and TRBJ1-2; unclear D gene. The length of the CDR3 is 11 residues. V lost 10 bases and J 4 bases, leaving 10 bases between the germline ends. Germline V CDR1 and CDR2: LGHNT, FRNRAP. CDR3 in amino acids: CAKAAFYGYTF. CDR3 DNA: TGTGCTAAGGCGGCCTTCTATGGCTACACCTTC. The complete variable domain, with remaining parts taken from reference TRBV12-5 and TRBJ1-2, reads DARVTQTPRHKVTEMGQEVTMRCQPILGHNTVFWYRQTMMQGLELLAYFRNRAPLDDSGMPKDRFSAEMPDATLATLKIQPSEPRDSAVYFCAKAAFYGYTFGSGTRLTVV.

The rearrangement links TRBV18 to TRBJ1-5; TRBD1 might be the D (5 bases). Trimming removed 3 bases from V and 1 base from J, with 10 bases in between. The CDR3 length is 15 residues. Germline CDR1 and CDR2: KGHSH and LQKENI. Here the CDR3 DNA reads TGTGCCAGCTCACCGGGGCACCGGAGCAATCAGCCCCAGCATTTT. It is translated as CASSPGHRSNQPQHF.

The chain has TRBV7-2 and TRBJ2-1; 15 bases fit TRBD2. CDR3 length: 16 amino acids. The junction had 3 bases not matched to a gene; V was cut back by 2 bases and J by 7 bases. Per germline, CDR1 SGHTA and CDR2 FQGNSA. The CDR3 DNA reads TGTGCCAGCAGCTTAAGGACTAGCGGGGGGGGTAATGAGCAGTTCTTC. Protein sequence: CASSLRTSGGGNEQFF. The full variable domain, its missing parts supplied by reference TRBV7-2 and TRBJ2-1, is GAGVSQSPSNKVTEKGKDVELRCDPISGHTALYWYRQSLGQGLEFLIYFQGNSAPDKSGLPSDRFSAERTGGSVSTLTIQRTQQEDSAVYLCASSLRTSGGGNEQFFGPGTRLTVL.

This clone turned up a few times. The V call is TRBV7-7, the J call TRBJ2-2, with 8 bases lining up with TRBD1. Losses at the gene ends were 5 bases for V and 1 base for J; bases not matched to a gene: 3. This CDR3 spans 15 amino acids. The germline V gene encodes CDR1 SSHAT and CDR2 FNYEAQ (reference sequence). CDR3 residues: CASSPGTGNTGELFF. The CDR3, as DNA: TGTGCCAGCAGCCCCGGGACAGGGAACACCGGGGAGCTGTTTTTT. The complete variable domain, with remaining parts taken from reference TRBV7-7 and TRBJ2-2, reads GAGVSQSPRYKVTKRGQDVTLRCDPISSHATLYWYQQALGQGPEFLTYFNYEAQPDKSGLPSDRFSAERPEGSISTLTIQRTEQRDSAMYRCASSPGTGNTGELFFGEGSRLTVL.

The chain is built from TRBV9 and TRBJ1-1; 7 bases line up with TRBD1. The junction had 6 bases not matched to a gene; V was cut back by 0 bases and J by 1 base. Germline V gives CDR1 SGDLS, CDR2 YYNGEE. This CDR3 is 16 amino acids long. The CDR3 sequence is CASSVATGDRNTEAFF. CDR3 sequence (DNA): TGTGCCAGCAGCGTAGCTACGGGGGACAGGAACACTGAAGCTTTCTTT.

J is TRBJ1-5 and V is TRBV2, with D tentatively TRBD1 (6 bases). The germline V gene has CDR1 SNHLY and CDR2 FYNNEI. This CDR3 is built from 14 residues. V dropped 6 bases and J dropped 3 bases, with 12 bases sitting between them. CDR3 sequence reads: CASRLDSNNQPQHF. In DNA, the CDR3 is TGTGCCAGCAGATTGGACAGCAACAATCAGCCCCAGCATTTT.